This entry features one T cell receptor beta chain sequence. Produced via immunoSEQ multiplex PCR; TCRdb's table is partial and in-frame only. The table has 35,000 to 55,000 clones, around 87% seen once. The data stem from a study of control samples from healthy donors and cancer patients. Germline trimming cut 0 bases from V and 1 base from J; bases unmatched to any gene: 6. Germline V lookup: CDR1 SGHKS, CDR2 YYEKEE (reference sequence). This CDR3 is 16 amino acids long. Sequenced input: PBMCs. The origin of this receptor is a woman aged 55-70 years with lung cancer. The J gene is TRBJ2-7, the V gene TRBV5-5; 8 bases align to TRBD1. CDR3 bases: TGTGCCAGCAGCTTGGCCGGACAGGGTTTATCCTACGAGCAGTACTTC. Translating it yields CASSLAGQGLSYEQYF. Filled out from reference TRBV5-5 and TRBJ2-7, the complete variable domain reads DAGVTQSPTHLIKTRGQQVTLRCSPISGHKSVSWYQQVLGQGPQFIFQYYEKEERGRGNFPDRFSARQFPNYSSELNVNALLLGDSALYLCASSLAGQGLSYEQYFGPGTRLTVT.